This T cell receptor beta chain was identified during a study of tumor and adjacent non-tumor tissue in lung cancer. On the study more broadly: The cohort had around eleven adenocarcinoma, a couple of squamous cell and 1 small cell patients. Points from the study as a whole: Compared with tumor, normal lung showed significantly lower TCR diversity.

Per germline, CDR1 SGHAT and CDR2 FQDESV (reference sequence). The CDR3 is 15 residues long. A remark on this clonotype: What it binds is not known. The junction does not match germline at one end; this may be a read error.

The template was RNA from unsorted bulk tissue. The library came from three nested PCR rounds adapted from ARM-PCR protocols. TCRdb redid the calling of the multiplex PCR reads with MiXCR, one entry per CDR3 protein. The repertoire holds approximately 130,000 distinct CDR3 sequences, with 66% as singletons. Sequenced: lung tumor tissue. This TCR was recovered from a man aged 30 to 39 with non-small cell lung cancer. The rearrangement joins TRBV11-1 to TRBJ1-2; D is unclear. CDR3 loop: CASNQGTYDNYSYTF. The CDR3 bases are TGTGCCAGCAACCAAGGAACCTATGACAACTATAGCTACACCTTC.